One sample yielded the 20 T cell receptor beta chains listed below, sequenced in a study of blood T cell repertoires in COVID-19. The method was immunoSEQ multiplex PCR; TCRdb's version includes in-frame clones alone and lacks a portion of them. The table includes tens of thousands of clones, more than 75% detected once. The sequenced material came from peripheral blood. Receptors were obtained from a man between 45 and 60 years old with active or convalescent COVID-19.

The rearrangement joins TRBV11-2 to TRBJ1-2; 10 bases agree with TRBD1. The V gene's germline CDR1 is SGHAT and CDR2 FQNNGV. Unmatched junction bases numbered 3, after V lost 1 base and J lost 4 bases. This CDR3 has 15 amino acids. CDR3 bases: TGTGCCAGCAGCTTAGGGGACAGGGGCGGCTATGGCTACACCTTC. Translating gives CASSLGDRGGYGYTF.

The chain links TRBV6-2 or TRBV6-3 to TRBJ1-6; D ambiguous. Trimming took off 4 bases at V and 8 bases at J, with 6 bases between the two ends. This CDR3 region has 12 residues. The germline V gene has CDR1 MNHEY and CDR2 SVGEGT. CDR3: CASSSSDSPLHF. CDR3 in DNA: TGTGCCAGCAGTTCAAGCGATTCACCCCTCCACTTT.

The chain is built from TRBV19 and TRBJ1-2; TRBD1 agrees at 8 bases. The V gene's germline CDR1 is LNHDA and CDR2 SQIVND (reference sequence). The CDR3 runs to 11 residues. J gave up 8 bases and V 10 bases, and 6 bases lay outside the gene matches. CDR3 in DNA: TGTGCCACTAACGACAGGGGCGGCTACACCTTC. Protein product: CATNDRGGYTF.

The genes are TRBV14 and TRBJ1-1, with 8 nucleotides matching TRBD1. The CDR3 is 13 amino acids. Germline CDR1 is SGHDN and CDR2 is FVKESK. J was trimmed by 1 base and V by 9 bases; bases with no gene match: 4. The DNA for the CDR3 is TGTGCCAGGACAGGGGAAGGGAACACTGAAGCTTTCTTT. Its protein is CARTGEGNTEAFF.

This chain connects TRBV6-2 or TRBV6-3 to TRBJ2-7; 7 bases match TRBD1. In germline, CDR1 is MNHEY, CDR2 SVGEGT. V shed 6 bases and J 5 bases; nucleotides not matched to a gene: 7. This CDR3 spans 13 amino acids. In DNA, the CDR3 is TGTGCCAGCAGCCCGGGGACAGAGAACGAGCAGTACGTC. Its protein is CASSPGTENEQYV.

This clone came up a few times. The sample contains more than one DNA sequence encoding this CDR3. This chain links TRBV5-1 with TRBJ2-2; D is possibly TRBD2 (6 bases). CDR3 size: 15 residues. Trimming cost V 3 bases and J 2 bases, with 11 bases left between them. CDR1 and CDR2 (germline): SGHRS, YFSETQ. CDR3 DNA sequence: TGCGCCAGCAGCTCCGGGACTGGAAACACCGGGGAGCTGTTTTTT. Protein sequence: CASSSGTGNTGELFF.

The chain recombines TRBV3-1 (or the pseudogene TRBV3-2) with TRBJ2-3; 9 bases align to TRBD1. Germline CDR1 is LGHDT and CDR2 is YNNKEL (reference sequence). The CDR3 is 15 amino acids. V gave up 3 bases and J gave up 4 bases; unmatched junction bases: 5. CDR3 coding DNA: TGTGCCAGCAGCCACACCGGGACAGGGTCAGATACGCAGTATTTT. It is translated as CASSHTGTGSDTQYF.

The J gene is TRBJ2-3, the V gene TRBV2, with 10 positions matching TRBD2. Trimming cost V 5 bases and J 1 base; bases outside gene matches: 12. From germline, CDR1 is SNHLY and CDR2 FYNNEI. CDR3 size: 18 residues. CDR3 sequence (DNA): TGTGCCAGCAGTTCGCTCACCGGGACTAGCGCCCGCACAGATACGCAGTATTTT. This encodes CASSSLTGTSARTDTQYF.

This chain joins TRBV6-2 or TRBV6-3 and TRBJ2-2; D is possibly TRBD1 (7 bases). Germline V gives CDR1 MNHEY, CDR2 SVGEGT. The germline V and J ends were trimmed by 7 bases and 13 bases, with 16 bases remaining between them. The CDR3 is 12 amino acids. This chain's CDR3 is CASNPGQTRLFF. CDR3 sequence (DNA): TGTGCCAGCAACCCGGGACAGACTAGGCTGTTTTTT.

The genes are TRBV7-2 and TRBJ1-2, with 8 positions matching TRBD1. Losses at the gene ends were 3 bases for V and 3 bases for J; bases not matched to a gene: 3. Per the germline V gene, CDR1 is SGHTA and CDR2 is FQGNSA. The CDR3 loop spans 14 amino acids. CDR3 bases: TGTGCCAGCAGCTTTCAGGGGGCGGACTATGGCTACACCTTC. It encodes CASSFQGADYGYTF.

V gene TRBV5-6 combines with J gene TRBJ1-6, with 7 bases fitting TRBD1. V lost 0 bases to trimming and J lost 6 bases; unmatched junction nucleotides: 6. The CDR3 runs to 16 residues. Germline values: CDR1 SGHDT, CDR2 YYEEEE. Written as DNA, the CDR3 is TGTGCCAGCAGCTTGGGGACAGGCCTCAGTAATTCACCCCTCCACTTT. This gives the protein CASSLGTGLSNSPLHF.

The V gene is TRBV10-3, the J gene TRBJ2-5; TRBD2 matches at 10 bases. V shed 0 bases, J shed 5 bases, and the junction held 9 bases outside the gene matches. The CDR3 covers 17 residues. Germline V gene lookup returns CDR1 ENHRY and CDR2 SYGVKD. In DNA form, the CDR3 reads TGTGCCATCAGTGAGTCCATAGCGGGGGGTCGTGTGGAGACCCAGTACTTC. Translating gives CAISESIAGGRVETQYF.

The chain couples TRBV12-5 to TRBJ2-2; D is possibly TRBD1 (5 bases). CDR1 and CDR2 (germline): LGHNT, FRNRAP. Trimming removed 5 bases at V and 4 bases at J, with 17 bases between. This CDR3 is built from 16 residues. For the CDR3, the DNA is TGTGCTAGTGGTAGCCTGTTAGGGGCGCGCACCGGGGAGCTGTTTTTT. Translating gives CASGSLLGARTGELFF. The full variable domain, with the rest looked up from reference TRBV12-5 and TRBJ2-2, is DARVTQTPRHKVTEMGQEVTMRCQPILGHNTVFWYRQTMMQGLELLAYFRNRAPLDDSGMPKDRFSAEMPDATLATLKIQPSEPRDSAVYFCASGSLLGARTGELFFGEGSRLTVL.

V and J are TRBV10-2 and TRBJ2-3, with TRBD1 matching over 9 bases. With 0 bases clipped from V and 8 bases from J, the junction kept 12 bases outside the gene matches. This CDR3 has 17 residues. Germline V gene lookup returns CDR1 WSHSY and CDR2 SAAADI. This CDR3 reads CASSESSQGAPSVTQYF. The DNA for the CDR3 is TGCGCCAGCAGTGAGTCGTCACAGGGGGCCCCTTCAGTTACGCAGTATTTT.

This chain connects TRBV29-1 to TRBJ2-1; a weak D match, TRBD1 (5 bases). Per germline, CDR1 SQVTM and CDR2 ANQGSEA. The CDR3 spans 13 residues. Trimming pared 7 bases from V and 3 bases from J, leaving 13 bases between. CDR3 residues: CSAATALYNEQFF. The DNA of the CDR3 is TGCAGCGCCGCGACAGCCCTCTACAATGAGCAGTTCTTC.

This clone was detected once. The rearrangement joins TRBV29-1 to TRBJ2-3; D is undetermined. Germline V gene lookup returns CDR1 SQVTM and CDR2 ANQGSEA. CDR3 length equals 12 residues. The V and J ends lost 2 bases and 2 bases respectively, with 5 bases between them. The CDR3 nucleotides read TGCAGCGTTGAACAGGACACAGATACGCAGTATTTT. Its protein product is CSVEQDTDTQYF.

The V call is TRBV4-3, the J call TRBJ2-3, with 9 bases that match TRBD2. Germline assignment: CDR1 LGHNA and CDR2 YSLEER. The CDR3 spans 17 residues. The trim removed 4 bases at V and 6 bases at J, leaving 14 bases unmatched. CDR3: CASSPSPAAGGGDTQYF. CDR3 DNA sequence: TGCGCCAGCAGCCCATCACCTGCGGCGGGGGGGGGCGATACGCAGTATTTT.

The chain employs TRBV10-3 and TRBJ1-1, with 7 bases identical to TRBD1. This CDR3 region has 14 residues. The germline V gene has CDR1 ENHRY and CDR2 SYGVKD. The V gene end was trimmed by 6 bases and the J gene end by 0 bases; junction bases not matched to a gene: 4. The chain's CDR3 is CAISGQDMNTEAFF. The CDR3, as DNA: TGTGCCATCAGCGGACAGGACATGAACACTGAAGCTTTCTTT.

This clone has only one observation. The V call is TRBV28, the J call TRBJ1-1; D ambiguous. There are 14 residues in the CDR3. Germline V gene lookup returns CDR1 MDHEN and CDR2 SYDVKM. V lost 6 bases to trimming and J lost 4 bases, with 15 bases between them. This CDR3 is CASSRYESTTEAFF. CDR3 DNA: TGTGCCAGCAGCCGCTACGAGAGCACCACTGAAGCTTTCTTT. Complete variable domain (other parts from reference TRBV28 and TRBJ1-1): DVKVTQSSRYLVKRTGEKVFLECVQDMDHENMFWYRQDPGLGLRLIYFSYDVKMKEKGDIPEGYSVSREKKERFSLILESASTNQTSMYLCASSRYESTTEAFFGQGTRLTVV.

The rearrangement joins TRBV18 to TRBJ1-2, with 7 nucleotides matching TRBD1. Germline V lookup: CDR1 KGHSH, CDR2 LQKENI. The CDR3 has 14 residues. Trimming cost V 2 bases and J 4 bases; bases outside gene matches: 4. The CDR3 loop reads CASSPGQVTYGYTF. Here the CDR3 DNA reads TGTGCCAGCTCACCAGGACAGGTGACCTATGGCTACACCTTC.